This record concerns one TCR beta chain sequence. V was clipped by 1 base and J by 4 bases, with 10 bases between them. This CDR3 comprises 14 residues. Germline CDR1 and CDR2: SGHAT and FQNNGV. The data stem from a study of blood T cell repertoires in COVID-19. Across the whole study: PBMCs, B-cell-depleted T cells, or T cells provided the cDNA or gDNA that made up the material.

Assay used: immunoSEQ multiplex PCR; TCRdb lists only in-frame clones, some missing. The table has under 400,000 clones, 80% to 90% seen once; the top ten hold approximately 4.6%. J is TRBJ1-2 and V is TRBV11-2, with D maybe TRBD1 (6 bases). Sequencing used PBMCs or T cells enriched from blood (not recorded which). The receptor was isolated from a middle-aged woman with acute COVID-19. DNA for the CDR3: TGTGCCAGCAGCTTAGCGGGGGGCGGCTATGGCTACACCTTC. It is translated as CASSLAGGGYGYTF.